This T cell receptor (beta chain) was identified during a study of healthy donors' naive CD4 and CD8 T cells. Starting from around 500 ng of total RNA, TCR libraries were made with linear amplification. TCRdb re-called the reads through MiXCR, storing one row per CDR3 protein. The sample records approximately 200,000 distinct CDR3 sequences, over 60% being singletons. Sequenced: naive CD4+ and CD8+ T cells sorted from blood, pooled from several donors. The source is a pool of human donors in good health; the sample pools cells from several healthy donors.

Here the CDR3 reads CSASIGQTTEAFF. CDR3 coding DNA: TGCAGTGCTAGTATCGGACAAACCACTGAAGCTTTCTTT. J is TRBJ1-1 and V is TRBV20-1; tentatively, D is TRBD1 (5 bases). This CDR3 contains 13 residues. Per the germline V gene, CDR1 is DFQATT and CDR2 is SNEGSKA (reference sequence). Trimming took 3 bases from V and 4 from J, leaving 12 bases between them.